A single sample gave rise to the 12 T cell receptor beta chains below, sequenced in a study of tumor-infiltrating lymphocytes in primary liver carcinoma listed by TCRdb under 2017. Sequencing took place on an Illumina HiSeq 2500. TCRbeta-specific cDNA was reverse-transcribed from about 520 ng total RNA using a constant-region primer and ProtoScript II reverse transcriptase. Construction of the TCRbeta libraries relied on three nested rounds of multiplex PCR, following a slightly modified ARM-PCR procedure. Each of the first two PCR rounds ran for about 10 cycles and used multiplex TRBV1-TRBV30 forward primers together with a Cbeta reverse primer. The public reads were run again by TCRdb, first through fastp at Q25 and then through MiXCR, and only productive beta chains were kept. Identical CDR3 protein sequences are pooled into one entry, listed with their most common genes and DNA. The sample contains 150,000 to 200,000 distinct CDR3 sequences, around four fifths of them found a single time. The ten largest clones add up to 15% to 20% of the sample.

Without any cell sorting, total RNA and DNA were extracted together from around 20-30 mg of bulk tissue using the AllPrep DNA/RNA mini kit. The specimen was tumor tissue from primary liver carcinoma. The receptors derive from a middle-aged man with primary liver carcinoma and hepatitis B virus infection.

To note about this clonotype: At one of its ends the junction is not consistent with the germline gene, which may arise from a read error. This rearrangement joins TRBV5-5 to TRBJ2-3; 7 bases map to TRBD1. Germline CDR1 reads SGHKS; CDR2 reads YYEKEE (reference sequence). CDR3 size: 15 residues. CDR3 loop: CASSFKGASTDTQYF. The DNA for the CDR3 is TGTGCCAGCAGCTTCAAGGGGGCTAGCACAGATACGCAGTACTTT.

V and J are TRBV6-1 and TRBJ2-6, with D perhaps assigned TRBD1 or TRBD2 (5 bases each). Trimming pared 5 bases from V and 3 bases from J, leaving 11 bases between. Germline lookup yields CDR1 MNHNS and CDR2 SASEGT. CDR3 length: 15 residues. The DNA for the CDR3 is TGTGCCAGCAGTCCCAGAGGGGATGGGGCCAACGTCCTGACTTTC. It specifies CASSPRGDGANVLTF.

Concerning this clonotype itself: Relative to the germline gene, one junction end is altered; a read error may explain this. This rearrangement joins TRBV6-1 to TRBJ2-5; the match to TRBD1 covers 10 bases. The CDR3 runs to 14 residues. Germline CDR1 is MNHNS and CDR2 is SASEGT. The CDR3 region is CDSSWDRGKETQYF. Here the CDR3 DNA reads TGTGACAGCAGTTGGGACAGGGGAAAGGAGACCCAATACTTC.

This chain uses TRBV7-3 with TRBJ2-1; D not certain. V was pared by 5 bases and J by 0 bases, with 23 bases between. CDR1 is SGHTA, CDR2 FQGTGA, per germline. CDR3 length: 19 amino acids. CDR3 in DNA: TGTGCCAGCAGCCCTGAACCAGGACCAGCGTCCAGCTCCTACAATGAGCAGTTCTTC. As protein: CASSPEPGPASSSYNEQFF. Complete variable domain (other parts from reference TRBV7-3 and TRBJ2-1): GAGVSQTPSNKVTEKGKYVELRCDPISGHTALYWYRQSLGQGPEFLIYFQGTGAADDSGLPNDRFFAVRPEGSVSTLKIQRTERGDSAVYLCASSPEPGPASSSYNEQFFGPGTRLTVL.

This chain joins TRBV30 and TRBJ1-1; D remains ambiguous. The CDR3 contains 11 residues. From germline, CDR1 is GTSNPN and CDR2 SVGIG (reference sequence). Between the trimmed V and J ends, which lost 6 bases and 5 bases, there was a span of 10 bases. Here the CDR3 reads CACLRDTEAFF. DNA of the CDR3: TGTGCCTGCCTCCGCGATACTGAAGCTTTCTTT.

About this clonotype: Relative to the germline gene, one junction end is altered; a read error may explain this. The genes are TRBV4-3 and TRBJ2-1; no clear D. This CDR3 spans 16 amino acids. Germline CDR1 reads LGHNA; CDR2 reads YSLEER. CDR3 protein: CASSQDRDTLYNEQVF. CDR3 nucleotides: TGTGCCAGCAGCCAAGATAGAGACACCCTATACAATGAGCAGGTCTTC.

A word on this clonotype: One end of the junction is discordant with germline, which a read error may explain. The V call is TRBV29-1, the J call TRBJ1-1, with a possible D match to TRBD1 (5 bases). The V gene's germline CDR1 is SQVTM and CDR2 ANQGSEA. The CDR3 runs to 15 residues. Here the CDR3 reads CSVTPGWGMNAEAFF. The CDR3, as DNA: TGCAGCGTTACCCCAGGTTGGGGGATGAACGCTGAAGCTTTCTTT.

The chain uses TRBV11-3 and TRBJ2-3; the D gene is possibly TRBD2 (5 bases). The CDR3 runs 16 residues. V lost 4 bases to trimming and J lost 6 bases, with 20 bases between them. Germline-derived CDR1 and CDR2 are SGHNT and YENEEA. CDR3 nucleotides: TGTGCCAGCAGCTCGGGGATCCAACGGGCCTTGGATACGCAGTATTTT. This codes for CASSSGIQRALDTQYF.

The chain combines TRBV29-1 with TRBJ1-1, with D tentatively TRBD1 (5 bases). Germline lookup yields CDR1 SQVTM and CDR2 ANQGSEA. The CDR3 loop spans 15 amino acids. Here the CDR3 DNA reads TGCATTGTTTCCGCAGGGTGGGGCATGAGCACTGAAGCTTTCTTT. Protein sequence: CIVSAGWGMSTEAFF.

For this clonotype: At one end the junction does not follow the germline gene, possibly because of a read error. The CDR3 spells CASSLGGYGYAF. The CDR3 coding sequence is TGTGCCAGCAGTTTAGGAGGCTATGGCTACGCATTC. The V gene is TRBV12-3 or TRBV12-4, the J gene TRBJ1-2; no clear D. The CDR3 has 12 residues.

For this clonotype: An end of the junction differs from the germline gene, which may be a read error. This chain joins TRBV4-3 and TRBJ2-2; weak D call: TRBD1 (5 bases). The CDR3 spans 15 residues. CDR1 is LGHNA, CDR2 YSLEER, per germline. CDR3 residues: CTSSQGHVETGELFF. Here the CDR3 DNA reads TGCACCAGCAGCCAAGGACACGTGGAAACCGGGGAGCTGTTTTTT.

Details on this clonotype: One junction end disagrees with the germline gene, perhaps due to a read error. The chain uses TRBV6-2 or TRBV6-3 and TRBJ2-7; D is unresolved. This CDR3 has 13 residues. Germline V CDR1 and CDR2: MNHEY, SVGEGT. CDR3 protein: CASSYAYSYEQYF. In nucleotides, the CDR3 is TGTGCCAGCAGTTACGCATATTCCTACGAGCAATACTTC.